Described below is a single T cell receptor (beta chain) sequence and its context. What it binds is not known. Trimming took 3 bases from V and 5 from J; bases not matched to a gene: 9. This CDR3 comprises 15 residues. CDR1 and CDR2 from the germline V gene are LGHNA and YSLEER. Included in the TCR beta cDNA libraries were unique molecular identifiers. A population of 1 to 10 million T cells gave rise to around 530,000 cDNA molecules. TCRdb ran MiXCR on the PCR reads and lists one entry per CDR3 protein. The table lists 430,000 or so distinct CDR3 sequences, 30% to 40% of them singletons, with about 8% in the top ten. The data are from a study of post-analysis software for immune sequencing data. The study's findings and limits: Compared with controls, patients had more of roughly five TRBV segments, including TRBV5-6, TRBV5-1 and TRBV20-1. Co-batched samples clustered tightly together by F measure. People with multiple sclerosis had a significantly lower normalized Chao1 diversity than controls did.

The specimen was blood. The chain has TRBV4-3 and TRBJ2-5, with 7 positions matching TRBD2. This TCR derives from a girl aged 2-10 years with multiple sclerosis. The CDR3 sequence is CASSQWEGPGETQYF. The DNA for the CDR3 is TGCGCCAGCAGCCAGTGGGAGGGCCCAGGGGAGACCCAGTACTTC.